This T cell receptor (beta chain) was sequenced for a study of CD8+ T cells in alopecia areata. V was cut by 3 bases and J by 4 bases, with 13 bases left in between. Germline CDR1 and CDR2: SNHLY and FYNNEI. CDR3 length: 14 residues. Documented treatment: oral pan-JAK inhibitor, 5-10 mg twice daily. RNA extraction was followed by reverse transcription into cDNA, which acted as the sequencing template. The repertoire was sequenced with immunoSEQ multiplex PCR; TCRdb's copy has only in-frame clones and lacks some. Here the sample spans about 97,000 clones, 55% to 70% being singletons. V gene TRBV2 combines with J gene TRBJ2-7; unclear D gene. The clonotype was recovered from a human donor with alopecia areata. Sequences were derived from CD8+ T cells sorted from blood, sampled at approximately week 55, from a patient treated with tofacitinib. The CDR3, as DNA: TGTGCCAGCAGTGATTCCGAGAAAGGTTACGAGCAGTACTTC. As protein: CASSDSEKGYEQYF.